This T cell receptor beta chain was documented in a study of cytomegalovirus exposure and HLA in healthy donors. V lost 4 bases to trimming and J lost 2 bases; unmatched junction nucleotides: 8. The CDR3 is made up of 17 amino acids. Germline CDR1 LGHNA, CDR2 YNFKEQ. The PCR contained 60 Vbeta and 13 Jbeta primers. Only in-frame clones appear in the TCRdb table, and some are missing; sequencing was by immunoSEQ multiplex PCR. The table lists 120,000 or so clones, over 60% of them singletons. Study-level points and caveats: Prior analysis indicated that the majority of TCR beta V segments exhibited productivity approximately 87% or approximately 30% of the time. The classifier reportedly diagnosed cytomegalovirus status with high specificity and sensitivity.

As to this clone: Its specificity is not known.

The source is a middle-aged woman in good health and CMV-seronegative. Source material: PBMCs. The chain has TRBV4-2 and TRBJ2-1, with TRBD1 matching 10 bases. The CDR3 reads CASSRGQGISAYNEQFF. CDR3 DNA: TGTGCCAGCAGCCGGGGACAGGGGATATCCGCCTACAATGAGCAGTTCTTC.